The 20 T cell receptor beta chains below come from one sample, sequenced in a study of OX40 agonist ivuxolimab in advanced cancers. The protocol was immunoSEQ multiplex PCR, while the TCRdb copy is restricted to in-frame clones and leaves out a portion. The sample has about 80,000 clones, approximately 95% seen once. Sequenced here: CD4+ or CD8+ T cells sorted from blood, sampled in a trial of the OX40 agonist ivuxolimab. Receptors originate from an adult with an advanced solid tumor such as melanoma, head and neck, liver or kidney cancer.

V usage is TRBV4-3 and J usage is TRBJ2-7; D call uncertain. CDR1 and CDR2 from the germline V gene are LGHNA and YSLEER. The CDR3 length is 14 residues. Trimming cost V 1 base and J 1 base, with 8 bases left between them. This chain's CDR3 is CASSQVIGSYEQYF. Written as DNA, the CDR3 is TGCGCCAGCAGCCAAGTGATAGGGTCCTACGAGCAGTACTTC.

This chain uses TRBV6-5 with TRBJ2-7; TRBD2 agrees at 12 bases. The CDR3 is 14 residues long. Germline assignment: CDR1 MNHEY and CDR2 SVGAGI. V gave up 6 bases and J gave up 6 bases; unmatched junction bases: 6. The CDR3 loop reads CASRKGLAGPEQYF. The CDR3 DNA reads as TGTGCCAGCAGAAAGGGACTAGCGGGTCCCGAGCAGTACTTC.

The chain carries TRBV28 and TRBJ1-1; D may be TRBD1 (5 bases). The germline V and J ends were trimmed by 7 bases and 6 bases, with 18 bases remaining between them. Germline V lookup: CDR1 MDHEN, CDR2 SYDVKM. The CDR3 spans 14 residues. As DNA, the CDR3 is TGTGCCAGCACCCTGACGGGGCTCGTCGCTGAAGCTTTCTTT. Encoded protein: CASTLTGLVAEAFF. The variable domain in full, with the rest retrieved from reference TRBV28 and TRBJ1-1, is DVKVTQSSRYLVKRTGEKVFLECVQDMDHENMFWYRQDPGLGLRLIYFSYDVKMKEKGDIPEGYSVSREKKERFSLILESASTNQTSMYLCASTLTGLVAEAFFGQGTRLTVV.

J is TRBJ2-7 and V is TRBV5-5; 8 bases are a match to TRBD1. Losses at the gene ends were 4 bases for V and 5 bases for J; bases not matched to a gene: 5. The CDR3 spans 13 residues. The germline V gene has CDR1 SGHKS and CDR2 YYEKEE (reference sequence). The CDR3 region has the DNA TGTGCCAGCAGCCCCGGACAGGGCGACGAGCAGTACTTC. This gives the protein CASSPGQGDEQYF.

The rearrangement joins TRBV13 to TRBJ1-3; the D is unclear. Trimming left V 1 base short and J 2 bases short, with 6 bases between. CDR3 length: 14 amino acids. Germline V gene lookup returns CDR1 PRHDT and CDR2 FYEKMQ (reference sequence). CDR3 loop: CASSLVGTGNTIYF. The CDR3 DNA reads TGTGCCAGCAGCTTAGTCGGGACTGGAAACACCATATATTTT.

V usage is TRBV28 and J usage is TRBJ1-2, with D maybe TRBD1 (6 bases). With 4 bases removed from V and 2 bases from J, the gap between germline ends came to 8 bases. Germline CDR1 is MDHEN and CDR2 is SYDVKM. The CDR3 covers 13 residues. DNA for the CDR3: TGTGCCAGCAGTTATACAGGGAACTATGGCTACACCTTC. It translates to CASSYTGNYGYTF.

This clone showed up just once. The chain uses TRBV10-3 and TRBJ2-5, with a possible D match to TRBD2 (6 bases). V was clipped by 2 bases and J by 11 bases, with 18 bases between them. Germline V gene lookup returns CDR1 ENHRY and CDR2 SYGVKD. This CDR3 spans 14 amino acids. The CDR3 spells CAISEGRDLNEQYF. The CDR3 DNA is TGTGCCATCAGTGAGGGAAGGGACTTGAATGAGCAGTACTTC.

The genes are TRBV27 and TRBJ1-4, with D unclear. The CDR3 extends over 13 amino acids. The V and J ends lost 6 bases and 6 bases respectively, with 11 bases between them. The germline gives CDR1 MNHEY, CDR2 SMNVEV (reference sequence). The CDR3 loop reads CASRSVGHEKLFF. The CDR3 DNA reads TGTGCCAGCAGGTCCGTAGGGCATGAAAAACTGTTTTTT.

The chain is built from TRBV5-4 and TRBJ2-5; 12 bases are a match to TRBD1. V trimming: 4 bases; J trimming: 4 bases; junction bases outside the gene matches: 5. Looked up from germline, CDR1 is SGHNT and CDR2 is YYREEE (reference sequence). This CDR3 is built from 15 residues. CDR3 nucleotide sequence: TGTGCCAGCAGCAACCGGGACAGGGGGCGAGAGACCCAGTACTTC. Encoded protein: CASSNRDRGRETQYF.

The chain couples TRBV2 to TRBJ2-2; D perhaps matches TRBD2 (6 bases). V was trimmed by 6 bases and J by 6 bases, leaving 17 bases between them. The germline V gene has CDR1 SNHLY and CDR2 FYNNEI. CDR3 length: 15 residues. This CDR3 reads CASRAPGERAGELFF. In nucleotides, the CDR3 is TGTGCCAGCAGGGCCCCGGGAGAAAGGGCCGGGGAGCTGTTTTTT.

In its sample, this clone was seen once. This rearrangement joins TRBV21-1 to TRBJ1-1; the DNA was not used to check the table's D call, TRBD1. TRBV21-1 constitutes a pseudogene. This CDR3 contains 14 residues. CDR3 sequence reads: CASSPRQGGTEAFF. As DNA, the CDR3 is TGTGCCAGCAGCCCCCGACAGGGGGGTACTGAAGCTTTCTTT.

The V gene is TRBV5-1, the J gene TRBJ1-2; D unclear. Trimming cost V 5 bases and J 5 bases, with 19 bases left between them. The CDR3 runs to 15 residues. CDR1 SGHRS and CDR2 YFSETQ come from the germline V gene. CDR3 nucleotides: TGCGCCAGCAGGTTAGGGATCGAGTCTTCTTATGGCTACACCTTC. Its translation: CASRLGIESSYGYTF.

The V gene is TRBV5-6, the J gene TRBJ2-2, with D possibly being TRBD2 (5 bases). The CDR3 runs to 14 residues. The ends were cut back, 2 bases at V and 7 bases at J, with 12 bases in the middle. Germline V lookup: CDR1 SGHDT, CDR2 YYEEEE. This CDR3 is CASSFGLAGGELFF. In nucleotides, the CDR3 is TGTGCCAGCAGCTTTGGTCTAGCTGGCGGGGAGCTGTTTTTT. Together with reference TRBV5-6 and TRBJ2-2, the CDR3 gives the full variable domain: DAGVTQSPTHLIKTRGQQVTLRCSPKSGHDTVSWYQQALGQGPQFIFQYYEEEERQRGNFPDRFSGHQFPNYSSELNVNALLLGDSALYLCASSFGLAGGELFFGEGSRLTVL.

The chain couples TRBV7-9 to TRBJ2-7, with D possibly being TRBD2 (6 bases). Germline V CDR1 and CDR2: SEHNR, FQNEAQ (reference sequence). Trimming took 4 bases from V and 4 from J, leaving 14 bases between them. This CDR3 is built from 14 residues. CDR3 nucleotides: TGTGCCAGCAGCTCCCCCCTCGGGAGTTACGAGCAGTACTTC. This codes for CASSSPLGSYEQYF.

This chain joins TRBV5-1 and TRBJ2-3, with TRBD2 matching 10 bases. Germline V CDR1 and CDR2: SGHRS, YFSETQ. The CDR3 loop spans 16 amino acids. With 4 bases clipped from V and 7 bases from J, the junction kept 12 bases outside the gene matches. CDR3 amino acids: CASSRPEREGHYTQYF. CDR3 in DNA: TGCGCCAGCAGCCGCCCCGAGCGGGAGGGCCACTATACGCAGTATTTT.

This chain connects TRBV29-1 to TRBJ2-1; 7 bases fit TRBD1. The CDR3 is 15 residues long. V lost 4 bases to trimming and J lost 8 bases; unmatched junction nucleotides: 14. The germline gives CDR1 SQVTM, CDR2 ANQGSEA. The DNA of the CDR3 is TGCAGCGTTGTTAAGGGGGCCCTACGGGACGATGAGCAGTTCTTC. Residues: CSVVKGALRDDEQFF.

This clone was picked up one time. This chain links TRBV5-1 with TRBJ2-1; TRBD2 agrees at 12 bases. Looked up from germline, CDR1 is SGHRS and CDR2 is YFSETQ. The CDR3 loop spans 16 amino acids. V lost 0 bases to trimming and J lost 8 bases; unmatched junction nucleotides: 6. The CDR3, as DNA: TGCGCCAGCAGCTTGGAAGGACTAGCGGGGATTGATGAGCAGTTCTTC. This encodes CASSLEGLAGIDEQFF. Filled out from reference TRBV5-1 and TRBJ2-1, the complete variable domain reads KAGVTQTPRYLIKTRGQQVTLSCSPISGHRSVSWYQQTPGQGLQFLFEYFSETQRNKGNFPGRFSGRQFSNSRSEMNVSTLELGDSALYLCASSLEGLAGIDEQFFGPGTRLTVL.

This CDR3 is CASLSGTYEQYF. CDR3 in DNA: TGTGCCAGCCTCAGCGGGACCTACGAGCAGTACTTC. This chain uses TRBV6-1 with TRBJ2-7, with TRBD2 matching 7 bases. V lost 8 bases to trimming and J lost 2 bases; unmatched junction nucleotides: 3. The CDR3 is 12 residues long. In germline, CDR1 is MNHNS, CDR2 SASEGT.

This rearrangement joins TRBV28 to TRBJ1-5; D ambiguous. Trimming cost V 6 bases and J 1 base, with 10 bases left between them. The germline CDR1 and CDR2 sequences are MDHEN and SYDVKM. The CDR3 length is 14 residues. In nucleotides, the CDR3 is TGTGCCAGCAGCGCTAGACGGAGCAATCAGCCCCAGCATTTT. Protein sequence: CASSARRSNQPQHF. The variable domain in full, completed from reference TRBV28 and TRBJ1-5, reads DVKVTQSSRYLVKRTGEKVFLECVQDMDHENMFWYRQDPGLGLRLIYFSYDVKMKEKGDIPEGYSVSREKKERFSLILESASTNQTSMYLCASSARRSNQPQHFGDGTRLSIL.

CDR3 sequence (DNA): TGCGCCAGCAGCCAAGGGAGCGGACTCACAGATACGCAGTATTTT. Its translation: CASSQGSGLTDTQYF. The chain employs TRBV4-3 and TRBJ2-3; the D gene is possibly TRBD2 (5 bases). Deletions cut 1 base from V and 2 bases from J, with 10 bases between. The CDR3 has 15 residues. CDR1 and CDR2 (germline): LGHNA, YSLEER.